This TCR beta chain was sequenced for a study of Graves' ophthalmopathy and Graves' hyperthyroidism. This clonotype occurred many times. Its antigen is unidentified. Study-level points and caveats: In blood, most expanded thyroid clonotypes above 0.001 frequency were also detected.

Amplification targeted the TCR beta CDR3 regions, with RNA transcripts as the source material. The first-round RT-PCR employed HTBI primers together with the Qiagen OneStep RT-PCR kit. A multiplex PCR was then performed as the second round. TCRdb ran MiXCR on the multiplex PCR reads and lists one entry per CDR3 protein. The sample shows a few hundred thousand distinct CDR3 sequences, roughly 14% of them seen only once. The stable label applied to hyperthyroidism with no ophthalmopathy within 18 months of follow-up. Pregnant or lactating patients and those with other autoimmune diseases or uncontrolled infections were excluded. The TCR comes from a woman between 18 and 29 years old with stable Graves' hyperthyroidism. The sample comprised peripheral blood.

The CDR3 loop is CASSFAEAYEQYF. As DNA, the CDR3 is TGTGCCAGCAGTTTTGCCGAGGCCTACGAGCAGTACTTC. The chain employs TRBV6-2 or TRBV6-3 and TRBJ2-7; D is unclear. CDR3 size: 13 residues. Trimming left V 4 bases short and J 2 bases short, with 9 bases between. CDR1 and CDR2 (germline): MNHEY, SVGEGT.